These 31 T cell receptor beta chains share one sample of origin, sequenced in a study of T cells in localized non-small cell lung cancer. Clones were sequenced by immunoSEQ multiplex PCR, and TCRdb holds only the in-frame ones, with some missing. The sample contains 20,000 to 25,000 clones, over 75% of which appear only once. The source was PBMCs, collected before any cancer treatment. These receptors were obtained from a woman aged 35-75 years with stage II squamous cell lung carcinoma.

The rearrangement links TRBV11-2 to TRBJ2-5; weak D call: TRBD2 (7 bases). This CDR3 contains 17 residues. V was trimmed by 2 bases and J by 4 bases, leaving 20 bases between them. The germline CDR1 and CDR2 sequences are SGHAT and FQNNGV. In DNA form, the CDR3 reads TGTGCCAGCAGCTTAACGGGATGGAGGGAGGGGGGAGAGACCCAGTACTTC. It encodes CASSLTGWREGGETQYF.

The CDR3 nucleotides are TGTGCCAGCAGGGATAAGAGGCGGTCTGGCTACACCTTC. This encodes CASRDKRRSGYTF. The genes are TRBV6-5 and TRBJ1-2; D gene unclear. The CDR3 runs 13 residues. V lost 6 bases and J lost 7, with 15 bases in between. Germline values: CDR1 MNHEY, CDR2 SVGAGI.

V and J are TRBV4-2 and TRBJ1-3, with a tentative D call TRBD1 (6 bases). With 1 base removed from V and 4 bases from J, the gap between germline ends came to 14 bases. CDR1 is LGHNA and CDR2 is YNFKEQ in the germline V gene. CDR3 length: 16 residues. CDR3 in amino acids: CASSQVLQGVGNTIYF. CDR3 nucleotides: TGTGCCAGCAGCCAAGTCCTACAGGGCGTAGGAAACACCATATATTTT.

The chain carries TRBV6-5 and TRBJ1-2; TRBD1 is a possible D gene (5 bases). Germline assignment: CDR1 MNHEY and CDR2 SVGAGI. Trimming cost V 0 bases and J 8 bases, with 16 bases left between them. The CDR3 sequence is 15 residues long. As DNA, the CDR3 is TGTGCCAGCAGTTACTCGGTGGGGGGTAGTGGAGGCTACACCTTC. Amino acid sequence: CASSYSVGGSGGYTF.

The chain links TRBV27 to TRBJ1-2; 7 bases match TRBD1. The germline gives CDR1 MNHEY, CDR2 SMNVEV (reference sequence). The junction had 5 bases not matched to a gene; V was cut back by 5 bases and J by 8 bases. This CDR3 contains 12 residues. CDR3 sequence reads: CASSLDRVGYTF. The DNA for the CDR3 is TGTGCCAGCAGTCTCGACAGGGTCGGCTACACCTTC.

The rearrangement joins TRBV5-1 to TRBJ2-7; TRBD2 matches at 16 bases. V dropped 0 bases and J dropped 4; count of bases not matched to a gene: 10. The CDR3 has 19 residues. CDR1 and CDR2 (germline): SGHRS, YFSETQ. The DNA of the CDR3 is TGCGCCAGCAGCTTGGGGGGACTAGCGGGAGGGCCCAGATCTTACGAGCAGTACTTC. This codes for CASSLGGLAGGPRSYEQYF.

The chain joins TRBV6-5 to TRBJ2-2, with D perhaps TRBD1 or TRBD2 (5 bases each). The CDR3 consists of 14 residues. With 5 bases removed from V and 6 bases from J, the gap between germline ends came to 13 bases. The germline gives CDR1 MNHEY, CDR2 SVGAGI. The chain's CDR3 is CASSGGDSAGELFF. DNA for the CDR3: TGTGCCAGCAGTGGGGGTGACTCCGCCGGGGAGCTGTTTTTT.

The J gene is TRBJ1-5, the V gene TRBV19; D is undetermined. The V gene lost 3 bases and the J gene lost 5 bases, with 8 bases spanning the gap. The length of the CDR3 is 13 residues. Germline V gene sequence: CDR1 LNHDA, CDR2 SQIVND (reference sequence). DNA of the CDR3: TGTGCCAGTAGTATCTCGTCCCATCAGCCCCAGCATTTT. This translates into CASSISSHQPQHF.

The chain joins TRBV29-1 to TRBJ2-7; 8 nucleotides agree with TRBD2. The CDR3 loop spans 18 amino acids. CDR1 is SQVTM, CDR2 ANQGSEA, per germline. J was trimmed by 2 bases and V by 2 bases; bases with no gene match: 17. CDR3 sequence (DNA): TGCAGCGTTGAATCCCCCGGGGGGGGACACCTAGCTACCTACGAGCAGTACTTC. Translation: CSVESPGGGHLATYEQYF.

This rearrangement joins TRBV20-1 to TRBJ2-1, with D maybe TRBD1 (6 bases). The germline CDR1 and CDR2 sequences are DFQATT and SNEGSKA (reference sequence). The length of the CDR3 is 11 residues. Trimming took off 3 bases at V and 12 bases at J, with 12 bases between the two ends. CDR3 loop: CSASDPGAQFF. The CDR3 bases are TGCAGTGCTAGCGACCCAGGGGCGCAGTTCTTC.

Concerning this clone: This specimen includes other DNA sequences encoding the same CDR3. The chain carries TRBV15 and TRBJ2-2; D might be TRBD2 (6 bases). This CDR3 region has 14 residues. Between the trimmed V and J ends, which lost 6 bases and 4 bases, there was a span of 12 bases. The germline gives CDR1 LNHNV, CDR2 YYDKDF (reference sequence). Written as DNA, the CDR3 is TGTGCCACCAGTCGGGAGTATTCCACCGGGGAGCTGTTTTTT. Translated: CATSREYSTGELFF.

The V and J genes are TRBV4-3 and TRBJ2-1; weak D call: TRBD2 (6 bases). The V gene lost 0 bases and the J gene lost 6 bases, with 12 bases spanning the gap. The CDR3 contains 15 residues. Germline lookup yields CDR1 LGHNA and CDR2 YSLEER. The CDR3 loop is CASSQEGDSSNEQFF. The CDR3 DNA reads TGCGCCAGCAGCCAAGAAGGGGACTCTTCCAATGAGCAGTTCTTC.

This chain uses TRBV5-6 with TRBJ2-3; 8 nucleotides align to TRBD2. Germline assignment: CDR1 SGHDT and CDR2 YYEEEE. CDR3 size: 15 residues. J gave up 2 bases and V 7 bases, and 9 bases lay outside the gene matches. CDR3 sequence: CASARLALYTDTQYF. CDR3 coding DNA: TGTGCCAGCGCGAGACTAGCGCTTTACACAGATACGCAGTATTTT.

CDR3 nucleotide sequence: TGTGCCAGCAGCCCGGGGGTGACAGGGTCATCTGGGGCCAACGTCCTGACTTTC. It translates to CASSPGVTGSSGANVLTF. The chain is built from TRBV5-6 and TRBJ2-6; TRBD1 might be the D (7 bases). Germline V gene sequence: CDR1 SGHDT, CDR2 YYEEEE. The CDR3 covers 18 residues. V was cut by 4 bases and J by 1 base, with 18 bases left in between.

CDR3 bases: TGTGCCAGCAGTTCGGGACAGGGATCCTATGGCTACACCTTC. Translating gives CASSSGQGSYGYTF. V is TRBV28 and J is TRBJ1-2; 9 bases are shared with TRBD1. CDR1 and CDR2 (germline): MDHEN, SYDVKM. CDR3 size: 14 residues. Unmatched junction bases numbered 4, after V lost 4 bases and J lost 4 bases.

The chain uses TRBV2 and TRBJ2-7, with D perhaps TRBD2 (5 bases). V was pared by 6 bases and J by 6 bases, with 15 bases between. Germline lookup yields CDR1 SNHLY and CDR2 FYNNEI. The CDR3 has 13 amino acids. In DNA, the CDR3 is TGTGCCAGCAGACCACCTAGCTTCGCCGAGCAGTACTTC. Residues: CASRPPSFAEQYF.

This chain links TRBV5-5 with TRBJ2-7; 7 bases align to TRBD1. The CDR3 is 16 residues long. Looked up from germline, CDR1 is SGHKS and CDR2 is YYEKEE (reference sequence). V was clipped by 4 bases and J by 4 bases; unmatched bases: 14. CDR3 in amino acids: CASSVGQRSHRYEQYF. CDR3 bases: TGTGCCAGCAGCGTGGGACAGCGAAGCCACAGGTACGAGCAGTACTTC.

The rearrangement joins TRBV6-1 to TRBJ2-5; TRBD1 matches at 9 bases. CDR3 size: 14 residues. Germline V gives CDR1 MNHNS, CDR2 SASEGT. J was trimmed by 2 bases and V by 3 bases; bases with no gene match: 1. CDR3 coding DNA: TGTGCCAGCAGTGAGACAGGGGGGCAAGAGACCCAGTACTTC. It is translated as CASSETGGQETQYF.

This clone was seen just once. The J gene is TRBJ2-5, the V gene TRBV7-9; a possible D gene is TRBD1 (5 bases). Between the trimmed V and J ends, which lost 5 bases and 7 bases, there was a span of 11 bases. This CDR3 contains 12 residues. Germline-derived CDR1 and CDR2 are SEHNR and FQNEAQ (reference sequence). The CDR3 region has the DNA TGTGCCAGCAGCCAGGACACAGGGACCCAGTACTTC. It codes for CASSQDTGTQYF. Full variable domain (rest looked up from reference TRBV7-9 and TRBJ2-5): DTGVSQNPRHKITKRGQNVTFRCDPISEHNRLYWYRQTLGQGPEFLTYFQNEAQLEKSRLLSDRFSAERPKGSFSTLEIQRTEQGDSAMYLCASSQDTGTQYFGPGTRLLVL.

The J gene is TRBJ1-5, the V gene TRBV7-2; D not resolved. The V gene's germline CDR1 is SGHTA and CDR2 FQGNSA. The CDR3 is 15 amino acids. The V end was cut by 7 bases, the J end by 4 bases, with 17 bases between. The CDR3 region is CASNPNGRHNQPQHF. DNA of the CDR3: TGTGCCAGCAACCCTAACGGCAGACATAATCAGCCCCAGCATTTT.

This chain links TRBV19 with TRBJ1-2, with TRBD1 identical over 12 bases. Germline V lookup: CDR1 LNHDA, CDR2 SQIVND (reference sequence). After removal of 3 bases from V and 4 bases from J, the junction contained 6 bases not matched to a gene. This CDR3 contains 16 residues. The CDR3 protein is CASSISGTGGLYGYTF. DNA of the CDR3: TGTGCCAGTAGTATCTCCGGGACAGGGGGCCTCTATGGCTACACCTTC. Based on the CDR3 plus reference TRBV19 and TRBJ1-2, the full variable domain is DGGITQSPKYLFRKEGQNVTLSCEQNLNHDAMYWYRQDPGQGLRLIYYSQIVNDFQKGDIAEGYSVSREKKESFPLTVTSAQKNPTAFYLCASSISGTGGLYGYTFGSGTRLTVV.

J is TRBJ1-4 and V is TRBV27; possibly TRBD1 for D (5 bases). Germline V CDR1 and CDR2: MNHEY, SMNVEV (reference sequence). Trimming took off 4 bases at V and 7 bases at J, with 16 bases between the two ends. This CDR3 comprises 15 residues. This CDR3 reads CASSSTRVRGEKLFF. In DNA form, the CDR3 reads TGTGCCAGCAGTTCGACCAGGGTACGGGGTGAAAAACTGTTTTTT.

This clone was seen a single time. V is TRBV10-3 and J is TRBJ2-7; D may be TRBD1 (7 bases). Germline values: CDR1 ENHRY, CDR2 SYGVKD. There are 11 residues in the CDR3. The CDR3 loop reads CAIRDRRGRIV. The DNA of the CDR3 is TGTGCCATCAGGGACCGGAGGGGGCGGATCGTC.

The chain combines TRBV4-2 with TRBJ1-3, with D perhaps TRBD1 (5 bases). This CDR3 contains 15 residues. Between the trimmed V and J ends, which lost 0 bases and 8 bases, there was a span of 14 bases. CDR1 and CDR2 from the germline V gene are LGHNA and YNFKEQ. CDR3 nucleotides: TGTGCCAGCAGCCAAGAGGGAGCAGGGATAGACACCATATATTTT. Translating it yields CASSQEGAGIDTIYF.

The gene calls are TRBV14 and TRBJ2-7, with 14 bases aligning to TRBD2. Trimming took 4 bases from V and 5 from J; bases not matched to a gene: 10. Germline V gene data show CDR1 as SGHDN and CDR2 as FVKESK. This CDR3 is 17 amino acids long. The CDR3 region has the DNA TGTGCCAGCAGCCTCTCATACGGACTAGCGGGAGGAAACGAGCAGTACTTC. This translates into CASSLSYGLAGGNEQYF.

This clone was seen a few times. CDR3 in amino acids: CASSPYTNYNEQFF. CDR3 bases: TGCGCCAGCAGCCCCTACACCAATTACAATGAGCAGTTCTTC. The genes are TRBV5-1 and TRBJ2-1; no clear D. The length of the CDR3 is 14 residues. V lost 4 bases and J lost 4, with 12 bases in between. The germline gives CDR1 SGHRS, CDR2 YFSETQ.

J is TRBJ2-6 and V is TRBV4-2; possibly TRBD1 or TRBD2 for D (5 bases each). The CDR3 is made up of 16 amino acids. Trimming removed 0 bases at V and 4 bases at J, with 10 bases between. Germline CDR1 reads LGHNA; CDR2 reads YNFKEQ. The CDR3 DNA sequence: TGTGCCAGCAGCCAAGATAACGGGGCCGGGGCCAACGTCCTGACTTTC. Its translation: CASSQDNGAGANVLTF.

The rearrangement uses TRBV5-1 and TRBJ2-1, with D tentatively TRBD2 (6 bases). The CDR3 contains 14 residues. The ends were cut back, 0 bases at V and 9 bases at J, with 13 bases in the middle. The germline V gene encodes CDR1 SGHRS and CDR2 YFSETQ. The CDR3 nucleotides read TGCGCCAGCAGCTTGGCCAATTCCGGGAGTGAGCAGTTCTTC. Its translation is CASSLANSGSEQFF.

This clone occurred a few times. This sequence joins TRBV5-1 and TRBJ1-1; D uncertain. Germline V gene data show CDR1 as SGHRS and CDR2 as YFSETQ. CDR3 length: 14 residues. With 0 bases removed from V and 1 base from J, the gap between germline ends came to 7 bases. CDR3 DNA: TGCGCCAGCAGCTTGGAGTACGCGAACACTGAAGCTTTCTTT. It is translated as CASSLEYANTEAFF.

This chain uses TRBV28 with TRBJ1-1, with unresolved D. The CDR3 spans 15 residues. Trimming stripped 4 bases from V and 0 bases from J, with 12 bases between. Germline CDR1 MDHEN, CDR2 SYDVKM. The CDR3 sequence is CASSSGPLLNTEAFF. CDR3 nucleotide sequence: TGTGCCAGCAGTTCTGGTCCACTTCTGAACACTGAAGCTTTCTTT.

In its sample, this clone was seen a few times. V is TRBV11-2 and J is TRBJ2-2; D unclear. CDR1 is SGHAT, CDR2 FQNNGV, per germline. Between the trimmed V and J ends, which lost 5 bases and 6 bases, there was a span of 10 bases. The CDR3 runs 13 residues. CDR3 DNA: TGTGCCAGCAGCCCCATTAGTCCCGGGGAGCTGTTTTTT. This gives the protein CASSPISPGELFF.